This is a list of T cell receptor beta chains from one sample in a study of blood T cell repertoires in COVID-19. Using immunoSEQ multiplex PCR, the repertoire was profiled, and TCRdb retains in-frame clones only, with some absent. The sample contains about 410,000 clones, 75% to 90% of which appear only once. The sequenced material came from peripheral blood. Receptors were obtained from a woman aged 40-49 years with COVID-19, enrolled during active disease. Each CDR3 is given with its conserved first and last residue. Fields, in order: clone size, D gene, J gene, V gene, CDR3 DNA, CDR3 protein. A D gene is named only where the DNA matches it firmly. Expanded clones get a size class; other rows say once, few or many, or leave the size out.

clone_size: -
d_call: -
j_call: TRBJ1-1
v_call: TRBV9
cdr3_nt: TGTGCCAGCAGCGTAAGACAGAAGGCGAACACTGAAGCTTTCTTT
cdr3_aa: CASSVRQKANTEAFF

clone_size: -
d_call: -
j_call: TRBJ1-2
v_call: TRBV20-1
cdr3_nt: TGCAGTGCTAGAGCCGGGAATGGCTACACCTTC
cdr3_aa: CSARAGNGYTF

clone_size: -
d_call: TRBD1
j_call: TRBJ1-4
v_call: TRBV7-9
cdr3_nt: TGTGCCAGCAGCCTAGGACAGGGTAGAGGGGCTAATGAAAAACTGTTTTTT
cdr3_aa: CASSLGQGRGANEKLFF

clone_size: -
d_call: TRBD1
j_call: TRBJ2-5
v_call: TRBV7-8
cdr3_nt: TGTGCCAGCAGCACCGGACAGGGAGAGACCCAGTACTTC
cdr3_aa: CASSTGQGETQYF

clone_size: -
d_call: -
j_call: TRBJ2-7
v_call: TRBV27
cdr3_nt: TGTGCCAGCAGTTTCAGGGGAACATACCACGAGCAGTACTTC
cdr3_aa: CASSFRGTYHEQYF

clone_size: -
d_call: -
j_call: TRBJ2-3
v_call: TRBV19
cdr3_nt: TGTGCCAGTAGGAGGCACGGGGATACGCAGTATTTT
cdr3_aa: CASRRHGDTQYF

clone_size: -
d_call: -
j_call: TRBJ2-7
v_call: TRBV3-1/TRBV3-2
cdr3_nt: TGTGCCAGCAGCGGATCCAGGGTTTTTTCGATTCCCTACGAGCAGTACTTC
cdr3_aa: CASSGSRVFSIPYEQYF

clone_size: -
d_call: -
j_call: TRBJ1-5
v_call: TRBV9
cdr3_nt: TGTGCCAGCAGCGTAGGCAGTGGCAATCAGCCCCAGCATTTT
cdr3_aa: CASSVGSGNQPQHF

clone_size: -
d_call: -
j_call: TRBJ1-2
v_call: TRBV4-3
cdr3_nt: TGCGCCAGCAGCCACCCCGACAGGAACGGCTACACCTTC
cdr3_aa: CASSHPDRNGYTF

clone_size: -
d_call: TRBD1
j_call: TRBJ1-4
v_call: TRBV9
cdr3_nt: TGTGCCAGCAGCCTCCCTGGCCCAGGGGGCAATGAAAAACTGTTTTTT
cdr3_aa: CASSLPGPGGNEKLFF

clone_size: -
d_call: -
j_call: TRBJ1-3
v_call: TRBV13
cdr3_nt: TGTGCCAGCAGCTTAAGGAGCTCTGGAAACACCATATATTTT
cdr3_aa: CASSLRSSGNTIYF

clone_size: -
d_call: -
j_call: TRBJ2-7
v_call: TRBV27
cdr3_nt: TGTGCCAGCCTAAGCCGGGACAACTCCTACGAGCAGTACTTC
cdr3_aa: CASLSRDNSYEQYF

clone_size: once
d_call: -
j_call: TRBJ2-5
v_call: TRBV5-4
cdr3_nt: TGTGCCAGCAGGATGGGCGAACAAGAGACCCAGTACTTC
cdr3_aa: CASRMGEQETQYF

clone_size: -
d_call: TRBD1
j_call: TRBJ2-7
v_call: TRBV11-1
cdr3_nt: TGTGCCAGCAGCTCGACAGGGGGCCTTAGGTACGAGCAGTACTTC
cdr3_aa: CASSSTGGLRYEQYF

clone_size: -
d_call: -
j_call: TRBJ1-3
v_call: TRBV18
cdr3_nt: TGTGCCAGCTCACCACCGGGGGCGGCGGGAAACACCATATATTTT
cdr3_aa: CASSPPGAAGNTIYF

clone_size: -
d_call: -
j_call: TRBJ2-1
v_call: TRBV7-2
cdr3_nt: TGTGCCAGCAGCTTAGGGAGAGCCGATGAGCAGTTCTTC
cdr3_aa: CASSLGRADEQFF

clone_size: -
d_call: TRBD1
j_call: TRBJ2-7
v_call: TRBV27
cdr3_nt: TGTGCCAGCAGTTCACGGACAGGGGTATGGTACGAGCAGTACTTC
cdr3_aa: CASSSRTGVWYEQYF

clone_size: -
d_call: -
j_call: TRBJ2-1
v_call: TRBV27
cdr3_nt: TGTGCCAGCAGTCGGGGGAACAATGAGCAGTTCTTC
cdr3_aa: CASSRGNNEQFF

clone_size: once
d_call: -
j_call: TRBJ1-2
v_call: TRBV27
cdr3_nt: TGTGCCAGCAGCCCTTATGGGGGGGCAGGAGGCTACACCTTC
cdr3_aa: CASSPYGGAGGYTF

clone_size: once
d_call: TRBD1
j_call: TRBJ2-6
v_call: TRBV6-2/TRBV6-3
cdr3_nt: TGTGCCAGCAGTTACCCCAGGGGGCTGGCCAACGTCCTGACTTTC
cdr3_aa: CASSYPRGLANVLTF

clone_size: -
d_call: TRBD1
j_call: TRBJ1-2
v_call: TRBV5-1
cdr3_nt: TGCGCCAGCAGCCAAGGACAGGGGGGTGGCTACACCTTC
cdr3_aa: CASSQGQGGGYTF

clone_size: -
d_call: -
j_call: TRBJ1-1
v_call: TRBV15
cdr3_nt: TGTGCCACCAGCCCCGGGGGACGCCAGAACACTGAAGCTTTCTTT
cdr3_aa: CATSPGGRQNTEAFF

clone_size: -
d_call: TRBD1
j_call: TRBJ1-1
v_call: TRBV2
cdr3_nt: TGTGCCAGCAGCTACGACAGGGTAGAGGTAGCTTTCTTT
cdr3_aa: CASSYDRVEVAFF

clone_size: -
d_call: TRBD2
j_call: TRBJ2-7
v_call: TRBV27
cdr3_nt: TGTGCCAGCAGCCGCACCGGGACTAGAAAGGTGGCGTCCTACGAGCAGTACTTC
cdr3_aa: CASSRTGTRKVASYEQYF

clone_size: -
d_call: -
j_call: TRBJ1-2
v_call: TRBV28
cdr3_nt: TGTGCCAGCAGTTTAACGCCAGTCTATGGCTACACCTTC
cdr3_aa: CASSLTPVYGYTF

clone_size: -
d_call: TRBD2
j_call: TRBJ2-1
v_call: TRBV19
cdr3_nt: TGTGCCAGTAGTTTGCCTAGCGGGGGCTACAATGAGCAGTTCTTC
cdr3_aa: CASSLPSGGYNEQFF

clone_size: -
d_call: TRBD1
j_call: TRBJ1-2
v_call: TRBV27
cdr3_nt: TGTGCCAGCAGTCCCTTGACAGGGACCTATGGCTACACCTTC
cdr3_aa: CASSPLTGTYGYTF

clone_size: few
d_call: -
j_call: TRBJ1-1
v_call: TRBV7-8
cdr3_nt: TGTGCCAGCCAACAGAACACTGAAGCTTTCTTT
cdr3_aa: CASQQNTEAFF

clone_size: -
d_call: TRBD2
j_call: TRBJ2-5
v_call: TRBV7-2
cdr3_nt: TGTGCCAGCAGCGCGTTGGTGCGGGGGGCCGACGGGACCCAGTACTTC
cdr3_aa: CASSALVRGADGTQYF

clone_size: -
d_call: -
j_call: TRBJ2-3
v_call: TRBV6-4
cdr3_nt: TGTGCCAGCAGTGACTTGGACATAAGAGGAACTAGCACAGATACGCAGTATTTT
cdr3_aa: CASSDLDIRGTSTDTQYF

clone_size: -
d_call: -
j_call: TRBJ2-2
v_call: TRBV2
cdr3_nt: TGTGCCAGCAGTATCTACAGGGTGGGGACCGGGGAGCTGTTTTTT
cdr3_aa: CASSIYRVGTGELFF

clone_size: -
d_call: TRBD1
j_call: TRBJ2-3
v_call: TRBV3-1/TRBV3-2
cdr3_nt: TGTGCCAGCAGCCAACTCGGACAGGGGACAGATACGCAGTATTTT
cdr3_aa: CASSQLGQGTDTQYF

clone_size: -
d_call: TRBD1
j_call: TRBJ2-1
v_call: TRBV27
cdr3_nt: TGTGCCAGCAGTTTAGGGACAGCGACCTACAATGAGCAGTTCTTC
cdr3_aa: CASSLGTATYNEQFF

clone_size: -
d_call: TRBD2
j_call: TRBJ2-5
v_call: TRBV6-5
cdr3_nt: TGTGCCAGCGCGCTAGCGGGTGGGGGGGAGACCCAGTACTTC
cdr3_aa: CASALAGGGETQYF

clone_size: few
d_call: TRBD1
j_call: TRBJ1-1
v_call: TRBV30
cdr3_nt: TGTGCCTGGGCGGGACAGATAACTGAAGCTTTCTTT
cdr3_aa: CAWAGQITEAFF

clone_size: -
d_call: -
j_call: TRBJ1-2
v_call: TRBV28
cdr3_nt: TGTGCCAGCAGCTCGACCGGGGATGGCTACACCTTC
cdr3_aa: CASSSTGDGYTF

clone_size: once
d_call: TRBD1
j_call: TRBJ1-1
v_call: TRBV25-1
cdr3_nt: TGTGCCAGCAGTGAAACACAGGGGTATTCTGAAGCTTTCTTT
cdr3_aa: CASSETQGYSEAFF

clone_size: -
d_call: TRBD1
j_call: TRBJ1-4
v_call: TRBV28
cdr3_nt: TGTGCCAGCAGTAGACCTCGACAGGGGATCGCTAATGAAAAACTGTTTTTT
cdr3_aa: CASSRPRQGIANEKLFF

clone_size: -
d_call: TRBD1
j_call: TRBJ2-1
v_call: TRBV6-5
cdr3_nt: TGTGCCAGCAGTTACCGGACAGGCCTGCTCTACAATGAGCAGTTCTTC
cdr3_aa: CASSYRTGLLYNEQFF

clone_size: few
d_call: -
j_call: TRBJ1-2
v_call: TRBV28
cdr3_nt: TGTGCCAGCTCTAGGGGGAACTATGGCTACACCTTC
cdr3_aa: CASSRGNYGYTF

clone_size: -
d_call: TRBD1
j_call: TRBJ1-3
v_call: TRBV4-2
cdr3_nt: TGTGCCAGCAGCCAGATTGACAGGGGACGTGAGAGAAACACCATATATTTT
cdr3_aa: CASSQIDRGRERNTIYF

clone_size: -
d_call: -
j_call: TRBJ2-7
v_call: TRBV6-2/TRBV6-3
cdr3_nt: TGTGCCAGCAGTGCCCAAAGAGGTGGGTACCCCTACTTC
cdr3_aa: CASSAQRGGYPYF

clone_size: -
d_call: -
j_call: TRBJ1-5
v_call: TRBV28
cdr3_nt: TGTGCCAGCAGCCCAACCCTAAACGCGTATAGCAATCAGCCCCAGCATTTT
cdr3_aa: CASSPTLNAYSNQPQHF

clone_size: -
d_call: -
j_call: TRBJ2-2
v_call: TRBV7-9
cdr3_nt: TGTGCCAGCAGCGTATCAGGGACAACGAACACCGGGGAGCTGTTTTTT
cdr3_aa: CASSVSGTTNTGELFF

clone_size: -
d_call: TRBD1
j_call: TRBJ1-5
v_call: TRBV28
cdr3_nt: TGTGCCAGCAGTTTACCCCGGACAGGGCCCTCCGGTCAGCCCCAGCATTTT
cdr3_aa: CASSLPRTGPSGQPQHF

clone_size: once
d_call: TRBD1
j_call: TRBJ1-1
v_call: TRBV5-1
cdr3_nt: TGCGCCAGCAGCTTGACTGGACAGGGCTCCCCTGAAGCTTTCTTT
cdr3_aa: CASSLTGQGSPEAFF

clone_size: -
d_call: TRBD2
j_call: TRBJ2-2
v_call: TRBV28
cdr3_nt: TGTGCCAGCAGTTTGAGCGGGGGGGCCGGCGGGGAGCTGTTTTTT
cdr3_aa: CASSLSGGAGGELFF

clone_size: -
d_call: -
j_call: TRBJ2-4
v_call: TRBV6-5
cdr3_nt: TGTGCCAGCAGTTCGGGAGATGGGAAAAACATTCAGTACTTC
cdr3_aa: CASSSGDGKNIQYF

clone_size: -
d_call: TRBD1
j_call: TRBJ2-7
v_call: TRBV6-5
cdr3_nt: TGTGCCAGCAGAAAGGGACAGGGGGGTTACGAGCAGTACTTC
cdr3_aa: CASRKGQGGYEQYF

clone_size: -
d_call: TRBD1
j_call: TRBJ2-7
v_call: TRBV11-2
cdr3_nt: TGTGCCAGCAGCTTAGACCGGGGACAGGGAATCCGGTACGAGCAGTACTTC
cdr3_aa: CASSLDRGQGIRYEQYF

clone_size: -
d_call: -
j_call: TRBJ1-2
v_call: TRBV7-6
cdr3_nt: TGTGCCAGCAGCTTAGCTCCGGGAGAAAGTGGCTACACCTTC
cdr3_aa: CASSLAPGESGYTF

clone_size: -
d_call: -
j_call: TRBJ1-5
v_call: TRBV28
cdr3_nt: TGTGCCAGCAGTTTTCCCCTTGGCAATCAGCCCCAGCATTTT
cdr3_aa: CASSFPLGNQPQHF